Reported below is one T cell receptor (beta chain). Carried by the TCR beta cDNA libraries were unique molecular identifiers. Each CDR3 protein gets one entry after TCRdb re-called the PCR reads with MiXCR. The sample holds hundreds of thousands of distinct CDR3 sequences; more than 30% are singletons and the top ten take about 8%. This entry is derived from a study of post-analysis software for immune sequencing data. The sequence was obtained from a girl aged 2 to 9 with multiple sclerosis. The specimen sequenced was blood.

CDR3 amino acids: CASIGRGYEQYF. In DNA form, the CDR3 reads TGTGCCAGCATCGGGCGCGGCTACGAGCAGTACTTC. This sequence joins TRBV6-5 and TRBJ2-7; D remains ambiguous. The V end was cut by 7 bases, the J end by 3 bases, with 10 bases between. The CDR3 runs 12 residues. The germline gives CDR1 MNHEY, CDR2 SVGAGI.